These 32 T cell receptor beta chains were all obtained from the same sample, sequenced in a study of vaccination and CD4 T cells after COVID-19. The Oncomine TCR Beta short-read assay sequenced DNA from cultured CD4+ T cells. TCRdb called the PCR reads again in MiXCR, with one record for every CDR3 protein. The sample lists some 18,000 distinct CDR3 sequences, roughly 55% occurring once. Described treatment: roughly ten-day PBMC culture with coronavirus spike peptide pools or control peptides (ViraFEST assay). The antigens of these receptors remain unknown. This material consisted of CD4+ T cells from blood, cultured in vitro, taken before SARS-CoV-2 vaccination. All receptors come from a human donor who had recovered from COVID-19.

This chain joins TRBV6-1 and TRBJ2-7; no firm D call. Germline loops: CDR1 MNHNS, CDR2 SASEGT. Trimming took off 1 base at V and 2 bases at J, with 3 bases between the two ends. The CDR3 totals 12 residues. The CDR3 loop reads CASSEVPYEQYF. CDR3 sequence (DNA): TGTGCCAGCAGTGAAGTTCCCTACGAGCAGTACTTC.

The chain joins TRBV20-1 to TRBJ1-2; D might be TRBD1 (6 bases). V was pared by 1 base and J by 3 bases, with 12 bases between. The CDR3 totals 14 residues. In germline, CDR1 is DFQATT, CDR2 SNEGSKA (reference sequence). The CDR3 reads CSARAAGEDYGYTF. The CDR3, as DNA: TGCAGTGCTAGAGCTGCAGGGGAGGACTATGGCTACACCTTC.

The chain is built from TRBV6-2 or TRBV6-3 and TRBJ1-1, with a weak D call TRBD1 (5 bases). The V end was cut by 4 bases, the J end by 11 bases, with 11 bases between. The CDR3 spans 11 residues. Germline V gene lookup returns CDR1 MNHEY and CDR2 SVGEGT. The CDR3 coding sequence is TGTGCCAGCAGTTTACCCCCAGGGGCTTTCTTT. Translation: CASSLPPGAFF.

The CDR3 here is CASSLSGGQVGYTF. The CDR3 DNA is TGTGCCAGCAGCTTGTCGGGGGGGCAGGTTGGCTACACCTTC. The chain combines TRBV5-4 with TRBJ1-2; TRBD1 might be the D (6 bases). Germline values: CDR1 SGHNT, CDR2 YYREEE (reference sequence). The CDR3 sequence is 14 residues long. Trimming stripped 1 base from V and 7 bases from J, with 14 bases between. The whole variable domain, remainder taken from reference TRBV5-4 and TRBJ1-2, is ETGVTQSPTHLIKTRGQQVTLRCSSQSGHNTVSWYQQALGQGPQFIFQYYREEENGRGNFPPRFSGLQFPNYSSELNVNALELDDSALYLCASSLSGGQVGYTFGSGTRLTVV.

This clonotype has just a few counts. This rearrangement joins TRBV19 to TRBJ1-2; a weak D match, TRBD1 (6 bases). From germline, CDR1 is LNHDA and CDR2 SQIVND (reference sequence). V gave up 3 bases and J gave up 1 base, with 9 bases separating them. The CDR3 spans 14 residues. CDR3 protein: CASSIQGFNYGYTF. DNA of the CDR3: TGTGCCAGTAGTATCCAGGGGTTTAACTATGGCTACACCTTC.

This clonotype has only a few counts. The rearrangement uses TRBV20-1 and TRBJ2-5; TRBD2 aligns across 10 bases. This CDR3 contains 16 residues. Trimming removed 1 base from V and 0 bases from J; junction bases left unmatched: 5. CDR1 is DFQATT, CDR2 SNEGSKA, per germline (reference sequence). In DNA form, the CDR3 reads TGCAGTGCTAGAGTTGAGACTAGCGGGTACCAAGAGACCCAGTACTTC. The encoded protein is CSARVETSGYQETQYF.

The chain uses TRBV2 and TRBJ1-6, with D tentatively TRBD1 (5 bases). Germline V gene lookup returns CDR1 SNHLY and CDR2 FYNNEI. The CDR3 is made up of 13 amino acids. Trimming left V 2 bases short and J 9 bases short, with 8 bases between. CDR3 sequence: CASSELRGSPLHF. For the CDR3, the DNA is TGTGCCAGCAGTGAATTGAGGGGTTCACCCCTCCACTTT.

V gene TRBV15 combines with J gene TRBJ1-4; 7 bases agree with TRBD1. The CDR3 length is 16 residues. Losses at the gene ends were 1 base for V and 5 bases for J; bases not matched to a gene: 7. Germline CDR1 and CDR2: LNHNV and YYDKDF (reference sequence). The CDR3 DNA reads TGTGCCACCAGCAGAGGATCAGGGGGGTACAATGAAAAACTGTTTTTT. It is translated as CATSRGSGGYNEKLFF.

The genes are TRBV10-3 and TRBJ2-2; D gene uncertain. The germline V gene encodes CDR1 ENHRY and CDR2 SYGVKD. The CDR3 runs 11 residues. V lost 2 bases to trimming and J lost 8 bases, with 3 bases between them. This CDR3 is CAISEVGELFF. CDR3 DNA: TGTGCCATCAGTGAGGTGGGGGAGCTGTTTTTT.

The rearrangement uses TRBV15 and TRBJ1-1; D is perhaps TRBD1 (5 bases). Germline CDR1 reads LNHNV; CDR2 reads YYDKDF (reference sequence). This CDR3 has 15 residues. V shed 2 bases and J shed 1 base, with 11 bases lying between them. In DNA form, the CDR3 reads TGTGCCACCAGCAGACCCGCAGGGTGGAACACTGAAGCTTTCTTT. Its protein is CATSRPAGWNTEAFF.

This clonotype was counted only a few times. The chain combines TRBV6-2 or TRBV6-3 with TRBJ1-6; 8 nucleotides line up with TRBD1. Looked up from germline, CDR1 is MNHEY and CDR2 is SVGEGT. This CDR3 is built from 17 residues. Unmatched junction bases numbered 15, after V lost 7 bases and J lost 7 bases. The CDR3 is CASTVTGARASNSPLHF. The DNA of the CDR3 is TGTGCCAGCACCGTGACAGGGGCTCGCGCCTCAAATTCACCCCTCCACTTT.

CDR3 DNA sequence: TGTGCCAGCAGCTTTACGGCGGGACAGGGGTCCCGAGGCGGCTACACCTTC. This translates into CASSFTAGQGSRGGYTF. This chain connects TRBV7-2 to TRBJ1-2, with 10 bases matching TRBD1. V was clipped by 3 bases and J by 8 bases; unmatched bases: 15. CDR3 size: 17 residues. Germline CDR1 and CDR2: SGHTA and FQGNSA.

The chain recombines TRBV12-3 or TRBV12-4 with TRBJ1-6; D gene uncertain. The CDR3 spans 13 residues. Trimming took off 3 bases at V and 6 bases at J, with 6 bases between the two ends. CDR3 sequence: CASSLRGNSPLHF. The CDR3 coding sequence is TGTGCCAGCAGTTTGAGAGGTAATTCACCCCTCCACTTT.

The chain employs TRBV5-1 and TRBJ1-2; TRBD1 matches 7 bases. The CDR3 has 13 residues. From germline, CDR1 is SGHRS and CDR2 YFSETQ. J was trimmed by 6 bases and V by 0 bases; bases with no gene match: 2. CDR3 sequence (DNA): TGCGCCAGCAGCTTGGTTCAGGGGGATGGCTACACCTTC. Translated: CASSLVQGDGYTF.

The gene calls are TRBV27 and TRBJ1-2; TRBD1 aligns across 9 bases. This CDR3 region has 13 residues. Germline CDR1 reads MNHEY; CDR2 reads SMNVEV (reference sequence). V dropped 8 bases and J dropped 3; count of bases not matched to a gene: 4. The CDR3 bases are TGTGCCAGCGGGAGGGACAGGGACTATGGCTACACCTTC. Its protein product is CASGRDRDYGYTF.

V usage is TRBV11-3 and J usage is TRBJ1-1; the D is unclear. V was trimmed by 1 base and J by 2 bases, leaving 11 bases between them. This CDR3 has 15 amino acids. Germline V gene data show CDR1 as SGHNT and CDR2 as YENEEA. The DNA of the CDR3 is TGTGCCAGCAGCTTAGTTGCCGGAGCCAACACTGAAGCTTTCTTT. Protein product: CASSLVAGANTEAFF. The full variable domain, completed using reference TRBV11-3 and TRBJ1-1, is EAGVVQSPRYKIIEKKQPVAFWCNPISGHNTLYWYLQNLGQGPELLIRYENEEAVDDSQLPKDRFSAERLKGVDSTLKIQPAELGDSAVYLCASSLVAGANTEAFFGQGTRLTVV.

V and J are TRBV27 and TRBJ2-5; D perhaps matches TRBD1 (5 bases). Trimming stripped 3 bases from V and 7 bases from J, with 9 bases between. Germline assignment: CDR1 MNHEY and CDR2 SMNVEV (reference sequence). This CDR3 contains 12 residues. In DNA form, the CDR3 reads TGTGCCAGCAGTTTGCCTAGGGGGACCCAGTACTTC. Protein sequence: CASSLPRGTQYF.

The chain uses TRBV20-1 and TRBJ2-1; the match to TRBD2 covers 9 bases. From germline, CDR1 is DFQATT and CDR2 SNEGSKA (reference sequence). This CDR3 has 14 residues. J was trimmed by 8 bases and V by 4 bases; bases with no gene match: 9. For the CDR3, the DNA is TGCAGTGCTAAGGGGGCGGGAGGGGTTGATGAGCAGTTCTTC. This gives the protein CSAKGAGGVDEQFF.

The V and J genes are TRBV5-1 and TRBJ1-1; TRBD1 agrees at 7 bases. With V trimmed by 5 bases and J by 4 bases, 11 bases remained unmatched. This CDR3 is built from 15 residues. Germline V gene data show CDR1 as SGHRS and CDR2 as YFSETQ. The CDR3 bases are TGCGCCAGCAGAGAACAGACAGGGTCAGGCACTGAAGCTTTCTTT. Its protein product is CASREQTGSGTEAFF. The variable domain in full, with the rest retrieved from reference TRBV5-1 and TRBJ1-1, is KAGVTQTPRYLIKTRGQQVTLSCSPISGHRSVSWYQQTPGQGLQFLFEYFSETQRNKGNFPGRFSGRQFSNSRSEMNVSTLELGDSALYLCASREQTGSGTEAFFGQGTRLTVV.

A few counts support this clonotype. The chain recombines TRBV2 with TRBJ1-5, with D hard to call. Germline lookup yields CDR1 SNHLY and CDR2 FYNNEI. V lost 7 bases, J lost 4 bases, and 11 bases lay in between. CDR3 length: 13 residues. The CDR3 sequence: CASTREPNQPQHF. In DNA, the CDR3 is TGTGCCAGCACTCGTGAACCTAATCAGCCCCAGCATTTT.

The chain uses TRBV7-2 and TRBJ2-2; 15 bases line up with TRBD2. Germline CDR1 reads SGHTA; CDR2 reads FQGNSA. Unmatched junction bases numbered 5, after V lost 8 bases and J lost 7 bases. The CDR3 totals 15 residues. The CDR3 spells CASRGLAGGFGELFF. The CDR3 nucleotides read TGTGCCAGCCGAGGACTAGCGGGAGGGTTCGGGGAGCTGTTTTTT.

CDR3 region: CASSLLYGTQYF. The CDR3 DNA sequence: TGTGCCAGCAGCCTACTCTACGGGACCCAGTACTTC. This rearrangement joins TRBV7-2 to TRBJ2-5; D is uncertain. Per germline, CDR1 SGHTA and CDR2 FQGNSA. V lost 5 bases to trimming and J lost 7 bases, with 11 bases between them. There are 12 residues in the CDR3.

The V call is TRBV19, the J call TRBJ1-5; possibly TRBD1 for D (6 bases). The germline CDR1 and CDR2 sequences are LNHDA and SQIVND (reference sequence). The V end lost 6 bases, the J end lost 2 bases, and 8 bases lay between the germline ends. The CDR3 loop spans 13 amino acids. CDR3 DNA: TGTGCCAGTAGCCGACAGGGCAATCAGCCCCAGCATTTT. Protein product: CASSRQGNQPQHF.

V usage is TRBV6-1 and J usage is TRBJ1-1; 9 nucleotides match TRBD1. The CDR3 extends over 20 amino acids. Trimming at V came to 4 bases and at J to 0 bases, leaving 18 bases not matched to a gene. Germline CDR1 MNHNS, CDR2 SASEGT. The CDR3 sequence: CASSGMLGTGLSGMNTEAFF. The CDR3 region has the DNA TGTGCCAGCAGTGGAATGTTGGGGACAGGGCTCTCAGGAATGAACACTGAAGCTTTCTTT.

This clonotype was counted a few times. The gene calls are TRBV20-1 and TRBJ2-5; 7 positions match TRBD2. The CDR3 loop spans 15 amino acids. The V gene's germline CDR1 is DFQATT and CDR2 SNEGSKA (reference sequence). Unmatched junction bases numbered 19, after V lost 3 bases and J lost 12 bases. CDR3 amino acids: CSASDQGGGPRGEYF. In DNA form, the CDR3 reads TGCAGTGCTAGTGACCAGGGCGGGGGTCCAAGGGGCGAGTACTTC.

The rearrangement uses TRBV20-1 and TRBJ2-3; TRBD2 matches at 7 bases. The V gene's germline CDR1 is DFQATT and CDR2 SNEGSKA (reference sequence). V was clipped by 0 bases and J by 3 bases; unmatched bases: 6. The CDR3 has 15 amino acids. The CDR3 nucleotides read TGCAGTGCTAGAGAGGGAGGGGTCTGGACAGATACGCAGTATTTT. It yields the protein CSAREGGVWTDTQYF.

This clonotype has just a few counts. CDR3: CASSRSPSSTDTQYF. The CDR3 DNA reads TGTGCCAGCAGTCGATCCCCCTCTAGCACAGATACGCAGTATTTT. The chain is built from TRBV27 and TRBJ2-3; D gene ambiguous. The CDR3 has 15 residues. The V gene's germline CDR1 is MNHEY and CDR2 SMNVEV (reference sequence). Trimming took off 5 bases at V and 0 bases at J, with 12 bases between the two ends.

The rearrangement links TRBV20-1 to TRBJ2-3, with TRBD2 matching over 14 bases. The CDR3 length is 16 residues. The trim removed 5 bases at V and 3 bases at J, leaving 7 bases unmatched. Germline V gene data show CDR1 as DFQATT and CDR2 as SNEGSKA (reference sequence). The CDR3 sequence is CSAEGGTSGGTDTQYF. The CDR3 nucleotides are TGCAGTGCTGAGGGGGGGACTAGCGGGGGAACAGATACGCAGTATTTT.

This clonotype came up a few times. The DNA of the CDR3 is TGTGCCAGCGGACCGTTAGGGCTCGGCTATGGCTACACCTTC. Amino acid sequence: CASGPLGLGYGYTF. The chain uses TRBV7-8 and TRBJ1-2; D gene uncertain. Between the trimmed V and J ends, which lost 8 bases and 4 bases, there was a span of 17 bases. Germline V gives CDR1 SGHVS, CDR2 FQNEAQ. The CDR3 is 14 residues long.

The sample holds one count of this clonotype. The genes are TRBV7-9 and TRBJ1-1; a weak D match, TRBD1 (5 bases). The CDR3 covers 14 residues. Germline V gene sequence: CDR1 SEHNR, CDR2 FQNEAQ (reference sequence). V lost 5 bases and J lost 4, with 14 bases in between. The CDR3 reads CASSPGPGGTEAFF. The CDR3 DNA reads as TGTGCCAGCAGCCCGGGCCCTGGGGGCACTGAAGCTTTCTTT. The entire variable domain, with the rest obtained from reference TRBV7-9 and TRBJ1-1, is as follows: DTGVSQNPRHKITKRGQNVTFRCDPISEHNRLYWYRQTLGQGPEFLTYFQNEAQLEKSRLLSDRFSAERPKGSFSTLEIQRTEQGDSAMYLCASSPGPGGTEAFFGQGTRLTVV.

This clonotype appeared a single time. This sequence joins TRBV6-4 and TRBJ1-2; no definite D call. V was pared by 0 bases and J by 5 bases, with 1 base between. This CDR3 is 11 amino acids long. Germline CDR1 is MRHNA and CDR2 is SNTAGT. In nucleotides, the CDR3 is TGTGCCAGCAGTGACTCATATGGCTACACCTTC. This sequence encodes CASSDSYGYTF.

The chain has TRBV10-3 and TRBJ2-1; TRBD1 or TRBD2 may be the D gene (5 bases each). V lost 10 bases, J lost 10 bases, and 23 bases lay in between. The CDR3 totals 14 residues. Germline CDR1 is ENHRY and CDR2 is SYGVKD. CDR3 sequence: CATRPGPSKTEQFF. CDR3 sequence (DNA): TGTGCCACCAGACCGGGACCTTCAAAAACGGAGCAGTTCTTC.